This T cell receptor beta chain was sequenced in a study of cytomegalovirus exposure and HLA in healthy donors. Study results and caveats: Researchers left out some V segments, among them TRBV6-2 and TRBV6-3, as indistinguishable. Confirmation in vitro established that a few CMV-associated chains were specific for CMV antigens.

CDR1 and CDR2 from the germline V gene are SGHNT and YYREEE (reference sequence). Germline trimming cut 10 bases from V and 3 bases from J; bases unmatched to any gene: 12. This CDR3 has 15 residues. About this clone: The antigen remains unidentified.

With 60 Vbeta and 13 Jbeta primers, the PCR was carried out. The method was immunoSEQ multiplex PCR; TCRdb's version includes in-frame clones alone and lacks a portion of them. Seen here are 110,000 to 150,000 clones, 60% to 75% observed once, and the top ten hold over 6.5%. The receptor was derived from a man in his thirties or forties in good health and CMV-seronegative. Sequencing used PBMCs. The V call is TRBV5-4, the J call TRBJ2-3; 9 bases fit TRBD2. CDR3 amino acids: CAGTLDSGGTDTQYF. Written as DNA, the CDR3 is TGTGCCGGCACCTTGGACAGCGGGGGGACAGATACGCAGTATTTT.